The 25 T cell receptor beta chains presented below share a single source sample, sequenced in a study of cytotoxic CD8 clonotypes in ibrutinib-treated CLL (dated by TCRdb to the early 2020s). Library preparation was by the immunoSEQ multiplex PCR assay. TCRdb retrieved this table from immuneACCESS and kept in-frame rearrangements only. Not all clones are present; in checked studies, unresolved V genes account for under half, and no reason is known for the remainder. This sample gives some 310,000 clones in total; almost 80% of them show up just once. The biggest ten clones account for more than 6% of the sample. Sequencing was performed on PBMCs, taken before ibrutinib treatment. Receptor source: a human donor with chronic lymphocytic leukemia.

This chain uses TRBV10-1 with TRBJ2-2, with 10 bases identical to TRBD1. This CDR3 has 15 amino acids. Germline values: CDR1 WNHNN, CDR2 SYGVQD (reference sequence). Trimming cost V 4 bases and J 2 bases; bases outside gene matches: 1. This CDR3 is CASSGTGGNTGELFF. The CDR3 region has the DNA TGCGCCAGCAGTGGGACAGGGGGTAACACCGGGGAGCTGTTTTTT.

V usage is TRBV18 and J usage is TRBJ2-1; D remains ambiguous. Germline V lookup: CDR1 KGHSH, CDR2 LQKENI. CDR3 length equals 15 residues. V lost 0 bases to trimming and J lost 0 bases, with 6 bases between them. This chain's CDR3 is CASSPPDLSYNEQFF. The CDR3 DNA reads TGTGCCAGCTCACCACCGGACCTCTCCTACAATGAGCAGTTCTTC.

J is TRBJ2-1 and V is TRBV11-3; 7 bases match TRBD2. Trimming at V came to 5 bases and at J to 5 bases, leaving 6 bases not matched to a gene. The germline V gene has CDR1 SGHNT and CDR2 YENEEA. The CDR3 runs to 14 residues. The CDR3 DNA is TGTGCCAGCAGCAGCGGGGTCGGGGACAATGAGCAGTTCTTC. Translating gives CASSSGVGDNEQFF.

This sequence joins TRBV27 and TRBJ2-7; 11 nucleotides agree with TRBD1. This CDR3 has 15 amino acids. The trim removed 4 bases at V and 6 bases at J, leaving 8 bases unmatched. Germline loops: CDR1 MNHEY, CDR2 SMNVEV (reference sequence). The CDR3 DNA is TGTGCCAGCAGTTACCCCGGGACAGGGGGTCGCGAGCAGTACTTC. The encoded protein is CASSYPGTGGREQYF.

This chain connects TRBV29-1 to TRBJ1-1; a possible D gene is TRBD1 (5 bases). Trimming removed 4 bases at V and 0 bases at J, with 9 bases between. This CDR3 contains 13 residues. Looked up from germline, CDR1 is SQVTM and CDR2 is ANQGSEA. The CDR3 sequence: CSVGTGMNTEAFF. The CDR3 DNA follows: TGCAGCGTTGGTACAGGTATGAACACTGAAGCTTTCTTT.

This chain joins TRBV5-1 and TRBJ2-5; 10 bases agree with TRBD2. Germline assignment: CDR1 SGHRS and CDR2 YFSETQ. J was trimmed by 5 bases and V by 8 bases; bases with no gene match: 15. The CDR3 contains 16 residues. The CDR3 loop is CASSLAGEPSVETQYF. CDR3 DNA: TGCGCCAGTTCCCTAGCGGGAGAGCCCTCGGTGGAGACCCAGTACTTC. Complete variable domain (other parts from reference TRBV5-1 and TRBJ2-5): KAGVTQTPRYLIKTRGQQVTLSCSPISGHRSVSWYQQTPGQGLQFLFEYFSETQRNKGNFPGRFSGRQFSNSRSEMNVSTLELGDSALYLCASSLAGEPSVETQYFGPGTRLLVL.

Details on this clone: The identical CDR3 is also encoded by other nucleotide sequences in the sample. The V gene is TRBV5-1, the J gene TRBJ2-7; a possible D gene is TRBD2 (5 bases). The CDR3 has 12 residues. The V and J ends lost 3 bases and 3 bases respectively, with 7 bases between them. The germline CDR1 and CDR2 sequences are SGHRS and YFSETQ. CDR3 in DNA: TGCGCCAGCAGCTCTAGCAGCTACGAGCAGTACTTC. Encoded protein: CASSSSSYEQYF.

The genes are TRBV4-1 and TRBJ1-1; D is unresolved. This CDR3 spans 17 amino acids. The V gene lost 1 base and the J gene lost 0 bases, with 15 bases spanning the gap. Germline CDR1 reads MGHRA; CDR2 reads YSYEKL. The CDR3 DNA reads TGCGCCAGCAGCCAAGTACCTTTGGCGTCCCTGAACACTGAAGCTTTCTTT. Translated, it gives CASSQVPLASLNTEAFF.

The chain links TRBV6-4 to TRBJ2-1; maybe TRBD2 (6 bases). Deletions cut 0 bases from V and 7 bases from J, with 13 bases between. Germline V gene sequence: CDR1 MRHNA, CDR2 SNTAGT. The CDR3 extends over 15 amino acids. The CDR3, as DNA: TGTGCCAGCAGTGACTCGGGGGGATTTGGTAATGAGCAGTTCTTC. It encodes CASSDSGGFGNEQFF.

The chain is built from TRBV19 and TRBJ1-1; TRBD1 matches at 10 bases. The CDR3 contains 16 residues. V dropped 2 bases and J dropped 7; count of bases not matched to a gene: 10. Germline CDR1 reads LNHDA; CDR2 reads SQIVND (reference sequence). CDR3 amino acids: CASSIWGQGRPGEAFF. In DNA, the CDR3 is TGTGCCAGTAGTATATGGGGACAGGGGCGTCCGGGTGAAGCTTTCTTT. Based on the CDR3 plus reference TRBV19 and TRBJ1-1, the full variable domain is DGGITQSPKYLFRKEGQNVTLSCEQNLNHDAMYWYRQDPGQGLRLIYYSQIVNDFQKGDIAEGYSVSREKKESFPLTVTSAQKNPTAFYLCASSIWGQGRPGEAFFGQGTRLTVV.

V is TRBV10-3 and J is TRBJ1-5; D gene ambiguous. This CDR3 has 14 residues. Between the trimmed V and J ends, which lost 0 bases and 6 bases, there was a span of 9 bases. The germline V gene has CDR1 ENHRY and CDR2 SYGVKD. The CDR3 coding sequence is TGTGCCATCAGTGAGTCTAGAGGGTTTCAGCCCCAGCATTTT. Its protein product is CAISESRGFQPQHF.

The V and J genes are TRBV18 and TRBJ1-4, with 8 bases matching TRBD1. The CDR3 is 14 residues long. V trimming: 7 bases; J trimming: 7 bases; junction bases outside the gene matches: 8. CDR1 and CDR2 from the germline V gene are KGHSH and LQKENI. CDR3: CASYDRGDGEKLFF. CDR3 DNA sequence: TGTGCCAGCTACGACAGGGGCGACGGTGAAAAACTGTTTTTT.

Only one count was recorded for this clone. This chain links TRBV7-8 with TRBJ1-5; a possible D gene is TRBD1 (5 bases). The germline V and J ends were trimmed by 1 base and 2 bases, with 12 bases remaining between them. Looked up from germline, CDR1 is SGHVS and CDR2 is FQNEAQ. There are 16 residues in the CDR3. The CDR3 loop reads CASSLVGRGGNQPQHF. Here the CDR3 DNA reads TGTGCCAGCAGCTTAGTGGGCCGAGGGGGCAATCAGCCCCAGCATTTT.

The V call is TRBV7-6, the J call TRBJ2-2; 9 positions match TRBD2. V was clipped by 2 bases and J by 1 base; unmatched bases: 2. The V gene's germline CDR1 is SGHVS and CDR2 FNYEAQ. This CDR3 contains 16 residues. The CDR3 sequence: CASSLRLAENTGELFF. In nucleotides, the CDR3 is TGTGCCAGCAGCTTAAGACTAGCGGAGAACACCGGGGAGCTGTTTTTT.

This clone was detected a few times. The V gene is TRBV27, the J gene TRBJ2-5, with D uncertain. Per the germline V gene, CDR1 is MNHEY and CDR2 is SMNVEV (reference sequence). This CDR3 is 15 amino acids long. Trimming removed 2 bases at V and 0 bases at J, with 10 bases between. CDR3 sequence (DNA): TGTGCCAGCAGTTTACTGTATAGGGACCAAGAGACCCAGTACTTC. Translation: CASSLLYRDQETQYF.

Only one count was recorded for this clone. V and J are TRBV9 and TRBJ2-5; 13 bases are shared with TRBD2. The V segment lost 3 bases and the J segment 5 bases; nucleotides outside the gene matches: 7. This CDR3 spans 16 amino acids. CDR1 is SGDLS and CDR2 is YYNGEE in the germline V gene. The chain's CDR3 is CASSATGLAGQETQYF. The CDR3, as DNA: TGTGCCAGCAGCGCGACGGGACTAGCGGGACAGGAGACCCAGTACTTC.

The chain combines TRBV21-1 with TRBJ2-5; the D call of TRBD1 is as the table states it, not checked on the DNA. TRBV21-1 is termed a pseudogene. This CDR3 is 15 amino acids long. The CDR3 here is CASSYHRTNQETQYF. In DNA form, the CDR3 reads TGTGCCAGCAGCTACCATAGGACAAACCAAGAGACCCAGTACTTC.

The J gene is TRBJ2-7, the V gene TRBV27, with 9 bases lining up with TRBD1. This CDR3 contains 16 residues. Per germline, CDR1 MNHEY and CDR2 SMNVEV (reference sequence). The J segment lost 6 bases and the V segment lost 2 bases, leaving 11 bases of the junction unmatched. The CDR3 DNA sequence: TGTGCCAGCAGTTTAGGTTTGGGACAGGGCGGCGGCGAGCAGTACTTC. Translated: CASSLGLGQGGGEQYF.

The chain has TRBV4-1 and TRBJ2-3; possibly TRBD2 for D (6 bases). The V end lost 4 bases, the J end lost 3 bases, and 14 bases lay between the germline ends. Germline V gives CDR1 MGHRA, CDR2 YSYEKL. The CDR3 has 15 amino acids. The DNA of the CDR3 is TGCGCCAGCAGCCTCCTATGGGGAGGTACAGATACGCAGTATTTT. It encodes CASSLLWGGTDTQYF.

The chain carries TRBV13 and TRBJ2-1; unclear D gene. The CDR3 is 17 amino acids. V lost 10 bases, J lost 0 bases, and 22 bases lay in between. Germline CDR1 reads PRHDT; CDR2 reads FYEKMQ (reference sequence). CDR3 bases: TGTGCCACCACTCAGGAACCCTGGAGCTCCTCCTACAATGAGCAGTTCTTC. Protein sequence: CATTQEPWSSSYNEQFF.

The chain is built from TRBV7-2 and TRBJ1-2, with TRBD1 as a possible D gene (5 bases). CDR1 SGHTA and CDR2 FQGNSA come from the germline V gene. This CDR3 has 13 residues. V lost 4 bases and J lost 4, with 10 bases in between. This CDR3 is CASSSGKGYGYTF. The CDR3 nucleotides read TGTGCCAGCAGCTCAGGGAAGGGCTATGGCTACACCTTC. Variable domain in full (rest from reference TRBV7-2 and TRBJ1-2): GAGVSQSPSNKVTEKGKDVELRCDPISGHTALYWYRQSLGQGLEFLIYFQGNSAPDKSGLPSDRFSAERTGGSVSTLTIQRTQQEDSAVYLCASSSGKGYGYTFGSGTRLTVV.

This rearrangement joins TRBV19 to TRBJ2-7; TRBD1 agrees at 10 bases. V shed 5 bases, J shed 6 bases, and the junction held 10 bases outside the gene matches. The CDR3 runs to 15 residues. Germline CDR1 reads LNHDA; CDR2 reads SQIVND (reference sequence). CDR3 residues: CASSSPGQGISEQYF. Written as DNA, the CDR3 is TGTGCCAGTAGTTCTCCGGGACAGGGGATCTCCGAGCAGTACTTC.

The J gene is TRBJ2-3, the V gene TRBV30; D gene unclear. Trimming cost V 3 bases and J 6 bases, with 10 bases left between them. From germline, CDR1 is GTSNPN and CDR2 SVGIG (reference sequence). The CDR3 runs 12 residues. The CDR3: CAWRMGRDTQYF. The CDR3 DNA follows: TGTGCCTGGAGAATGGGAAGGGATACGCAGTATTTT.

The chain uses TRBV11-2 and TRBJ1-4, with a weak D call TRBD1 (5 bases). The CDR3 loop spans 14 amino acids. Germline loops: CDR1 SGHAT, CDR2 FQNNGV. Trimming took 7 bases from V and 0 from J, leaving 9 bases between them. The CDR3 loop is CASTPTATNEKLFF. CDR3 bases: TGTGCCAGCACCCCGACAGCAACTAATGAAAAACTGTTTTTT.

In its sample, this clone was seen once. V gene TRBV9 combines with J gene TRBJ2-3; 7 nucleotides align to TRBD1. Germline CDR1 and CDR2: SGDLS and YYNGEE. The CDR3 loop spans 14 amino acids. V lost 3 bases to trimming and J lost 2 bases; unmatched junction nucleotides: 3. The CDR3 region has the DNA TGTGCCAGCAGCGCAACAGGGGACACAGATACGCAGTATTTT. Protein sequence: CASSATGDTDTQYF.